This T cell receptor (beta chain) was sequenced for a study of beta chain features in type 1 diabetes. Study at large: When patients were set against healthy donors, age, gender and cell yields were similar. General study points: Shortening that was moderate but significant affected the TCRB CDR3s of Type 1 diabetes patients in all four CD4+ subsets.

This clone was observed a handful of times. Its target is unknown. Every bit of the isolated RNA underwent reverse transcription, so sequencing read expressed TCRB transcripts. The assay was immunoSEQ multiplex PCR, and TCRdb's table has in-frame clones only and misses some. The sample yields around 250,000 clones, about 15% seen once. The CDR3 consists of 15 residues. Germline CDR1 and CDR2: KGHSH and LQKENI. Losses at the gene ends were 3 bases for V and 4 bases for J; bases not matched to a gene: 5. What was sequenced was naive CD4+ T cells from blood. The chain carries TRBV18 and TRBJ2-7, with 11 bases fitting TRBD1. The clonotype was recovered from a man aged 30 to 45 with type 1 diabetes. In nucleotides, the CDR3 is TGTGCCAGCTCACCCGGCGGACAGGGGGCTTACGAGCAGTACTTC. This gives the protein CASSPGGQGAYEQYF.